These 17 T cell receptor beta chains came from one sample sequenced in a study of blood T cell repertoires in COVID-19 (dated by TCRdb to 2018 to 2021). To prepare the library, the immunoSEQ multiplex PCR assay was applied. TCRdb obtained this table from immuneACCESS and retained in-frame rearrangements with V and J assigned. These tables miss some clones; where compared with another copy, unresolved V genes account for less than half of the shortfall, and the remainder is unexplained. This sample holds about 210,000 clones; more than 75% were observed only once. The top ten clones comprise roughly 13% of the sample. Input material: peripheral blood. Source of these receptors: a human donor in a cohort sampled during active COVID-19.

The gene calls are TRBV28 and TRBJ2-1; the match to TRBD1 covers 10 bases. J lost 6 bases, V lost 2 bases, and 4 bases had no gene match. This CDR3 is built from 15 residues. The V gene's germline CDR1 is MDHEN and CDR2 SYDVKM. The CDR3 spells CASSLGTGAGNEQFF. CDR3 DNA: TGTGCCAGCAGTTTAGGGACAGGGGCGGGCAATGAGCAGTTCTTC.

The V call is TRBV24-1, the J call TRBJ2-1, with 7 nucleotides matching TRBD2. J was trimmed by 9 bases and V by 3 bases; bases with no gene match: 13. The germline V gene has CDR1 KGHDR and CDR2 SFDVKD. This CDR3 has 16 amino acids. This CDR3 is CATSDPSGGRETEQFF. The CDR3 bases are TGTGCCACCAGTGATCCCAGTGGTGGGCGGGAGACTGAGCAGTTCTTC.

Note on this clone: Other nucleotide sequences in the sample specify the same CDR3. The chain has TRBV2 and TRBJ2-6; 8 bases are shared with TRBD1. From germline, CDR1 is SNHLY and CDR2 FYNNEI. V lost 9 bases and J lost 0; bases outside the gene matches: 13. The CDR3 runs to 18 residues. The CDR3 coding sequence is TGTGCCAGGACCACGAGACAGGGGCGGGGCTCTGGGGCCAACGTCCTGACTTTC. Translated, it gives CARTTRQGRGSGANVLTF.

This chain joins TRBV11-2 and TRBJ2-3; D uncertain. The V end was cut by 0 bases, the J end by 2 bases, with 12 bases between. Germline-derived CDR1 and CDR2 are SGHAT and FQNNGV. This CDR3 is built from 16 residues. DNA for the CDR3: TGTGCCAGCAGCTTAGAGTTGGGCAGAGACACAGATACGCAGTATTTT. Translation gives CASSLELGRDTDTQYF. The full variable domain, in which reference TRBV11-2 and TRBJ2-3 provide the parts outside the CDR3, is EAGVAQSPRYKIIEKRQSVAFWCNPISGHATLYWYQQILGQGPKLLIQFQNNGVVDDSQLPKDRFSAERLKGVDSTLKIQPAKLEDSAVYLCASSLELGRDTDTQYFGPGTRLTVL.

Concerning this clone: The junction departs from germline at one end; a sequencing error may be responsible. This chain joins TRBV15 and TRBJ2-5, with TRBD2 matching over 10 bases. The CDR3 loop spans 16 amino acids. Per germline, CDR1 LNHNV and CDR2 YYDKDF (reference sequence). This CDR3 reads CATRVVAGGFQETQYF. The CDR3 nucleotides read TGTGCTACCAGGGTTGTAGCGGGAGGTTTCCAAGAGACCCAGTACTTC.

This sequence joins TRBV27 and TRBJ1-6; tentative D call: TRBD1 (5 bases). V dropped 7 bases and J dropped 7 bases, with 11 bases sitting between them. The germline CDR1 and CDR2 sequences are MNHEY and SMNVEV (reference sequence). This CDR3 spans 13 amino acids. This CDR3 is CASTSRGNSPLHF. The DNA of the CDR3 is TGTGCCAGCACCTCCCGGGGGAATTCACCCCTCCACTTT.

This clone was seen a few times. The chain carries TRBV27 and TRBJ1-6; D not resolved. Germline V gives CDR1 MNHEY, CDR2 SMNVEV (reference sequence). The CDR3 loop spans 16 amino acids. V lost 1 base to trimming and J lost 7 bases, with 14 bases between them. CDR3 nucleotide sequence: TGTGCCAGCAGTTTATTACCGACTGGTTGGAATTCACCCCTCCACTTT. Its protein is CASSLLPTGWNSPLHF.

CDR3 in DNA: TGTGCCAGCAGCCCCCACCTGGACAGAAAGGGAAGACACTATGGCTACACCTTC. Translated: CASSPHLDRKGRHYGYTF. V and J are TRBV16 and TRBJ1-2; possibly TRBD1 for D (6 bases). Germline V gives CDR1 KGHSY, CDR2 FQNENV. The CDR3 consists of 18 residues. The ends were cut back, 4 bases at V and 3 bases at J, with 24 bases in the middle.

The rearrangement joins TRBV5-6 to TRBJ1-5; 9 bases agree with TRBD1. The CDR3 is made up of 15 amino acids. Germline CDR1 SGHDT, CDR2 YYEEEE. V trimming: 4 bases; J trimming: 5 bases; junction bases outside the gene matches: 7. CDR3 loop: CASSPNWDRDQPQHF. The DNA for the CDR3 is TGTGCCAGCAGCCCAAACTGGGACAGGGATCAGCCCCAGCATTTT.

This chain uses TRBV28 with TRBJ2-3; D is perhaps TRBD2 (6 bases). Trimming took off 3 bases at V and 5 bases at J, with 18 bases between the two ends. The CDR3 is 16 amino acids. Per the germline V gene, CDR1 is MDHEN and CDR2 is SYDVKM. Here the CDR3 DNA reads TGTGCCAGCAGTTTGGGAGTGGGGCAGGGAGGAGATACGCAGTATTTT. It encodes CASSLGVGQGGDTQYF.

This chain uses TRBV5-4 with TRBJ2-5; D call uncertain. CDR1 and CDR2 (germline): SGHNT, YYREEE (reference sequence). The CDR3 extends over 13 amino acids. Trimming took off 2 bases at V and 2 bases at J, with 7 bases between the two ends. The CDR3 loop reads CASSFPTQETQYF. CDR3 in DNA: TGTGCCAGCAGCTTCCCTACGCAAGAGACCCAGTACTTC.

This rearrangement joins TRBV7-6 to TRBJ2-7; possibly TRBD2 for D (5 bases). From germline, CDR1 is SGHVS and CDR2 FNYEAQ. V was cut by 5 bases and J by 6 bases, with 11 bases left in between. The CDR3 length is 12 residues. CDR3 loop: CASSPEAGEQYF. CDR3 nucleotide sequence: TGTGCCAGCAGCCCAGAGGCGGGCGAGCAGTACTTC.

This chain uses TRBV9 with TRBJ2-2, with 11 nucleotides matching TRBD2. Germline trimming cut 4 bases from V and 4 bases from J; bases unmatched to any gene: 21. CDR1 is SGDLS, CDR2 YYNGEE, per germline. The CDR3 is 21 amino acids. Here the CDR3 reads CASSPQPSGGPRGAITGELFF. The CDR3 DNA is TGTGCCAGCAGCCCTCAGCCTAGCGGGGGGCCGAGGGGAGCCATCACCGGGGAGCTGTTTTTT.

This chain links TRBV5-4 with TRBJ1-5; a weak D match, TRBD1 (5 bases). The length of the CDR3 is 14 residues. CDR1 is SGHNT, CDR2 YYREEE, per germline (reference sequence). Deletions cut 0 bases from V and 4 bases from J, with 8 bases between. In DNA form, the CDR3 reads TGTGCCAGCAGCTTGGGGGCAGGGAATCAGCCCCAGCATTTT. Its protein is CASSLGAGNQPQHF.

The J gene is TRBJ1-1, the V gene TRBV28, with TRBD1 as a possible D gene (6 bases). In germline, CDR1 is MDHEN, CDR2 SYDVKM. The V end was cut by 7 bases, the J end by 0 bases, with 9 bases between. The CDR3 has 13 residues. The CDR3 nucleotides are TGTGCCAGCACCAACAGGGTGAACACTGAAGCTTTCTTT. Encoded protein: CASTNRVNTEAFF.

This chain links TRBV5-1 with TRBJ2-7, with a tentative D call TRBD1 (6 bases). Germline V CDR1 and CDR2: SGHRS, YFSETQ. Trimming shortened V by 0 bases and J by 0 bases, and 10 bases separated the two germline ends. There are 15 residues in the CDR3. CDR3 nucleotide sequence: TGCGCCAGCAGCTTGGGACAGGCTCTCTCCTACGAGCAGTACTTC. Encoded protein: CASSLGQALSYEQYF. Drawing the rest from reference TRBV5-1 and TRBJ2-7, the complete variable domain is KAGVTQTPRYLIKTRGQQVTLSCSPISGHRSVSWYQQTPGQGLQFLFEYFSETQRNKGNFPGRFSGRQFSNSRSEMNVSTLELGDSALYLCASSLGQALSYEQYFGPGTRLTVT.

There are a few counts of this clone. The chain carries TRBV6-5 and TRBJ1-6; 7 bases agree with TRBD1. The trim removed 6 bases at V and 7 bases at J, leaving 9 bases unmatched. In germline, CDR1 is MNHEY, CDR2 SVGAGI. The CDR3 covers 15 residues. CDR3 sequence: CASRPSGQTNSPLHF. CDR3 nucleotide sequence: TGTGCCAGCAGACCCTCGGGACAGACCAATTCACCCCTCCACTTT.